This T cell receptor (beta chain) was retrieved from a study of shared clonotypes between healthy human individuals. Comments on this clone: Its matching antigen is unknown.

Overall study findings and caveats: Naive subsets generally had larger estimated richness than memory subsets. Exclusively blood specimens were collected; tissue repertoires likely differ. Sequencing depth was expected to affect clonotype sharing among donors.

200 to 250 ng DNA, around 30,000 T cell genomes, went into each sorted-subset replicate PCR. Produced via immunoSEQ multiplex PCR; TCRdb's table is partial and in-frame only. The sample carries some 680,000 clones, 73% recorded once. Trimming took 5 bases from V and 3 from J, leaving 13 bases between them. This CDR3 spans 14 amino acids. CDR1 MNHEY and CDR2 SMNVEV come from the germline V gene (reference sequence). Sample: memory CD4+ T cells sorted from blood. Subset specified: CD45RA-negative fraction. The receptor was derived from a woman aged 25 to 45 in good health. The chain combines TRBV27 with TRBJ1-2; D is perhaps TRBD1 (6 bases). CDR3 protein: CASSPADRYYGYTF. CDR3 coding DNA: TGTGCCAGCAGTCCGGCGGACAGATACTATGGCTACACCTTC.